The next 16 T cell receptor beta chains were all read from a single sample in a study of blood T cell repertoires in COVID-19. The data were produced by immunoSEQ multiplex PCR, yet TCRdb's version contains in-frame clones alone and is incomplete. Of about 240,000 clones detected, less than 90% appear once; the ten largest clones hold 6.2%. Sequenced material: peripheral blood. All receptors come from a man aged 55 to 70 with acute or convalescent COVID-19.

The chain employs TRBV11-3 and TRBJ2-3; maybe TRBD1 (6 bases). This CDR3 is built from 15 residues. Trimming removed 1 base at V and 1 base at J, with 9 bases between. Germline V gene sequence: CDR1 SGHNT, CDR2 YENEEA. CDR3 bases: TGTGCCAGCAGCTTAGTGACAGGTGGCACAGATACGCAGTATTTT. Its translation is CASSLVTGGTDTQYF.

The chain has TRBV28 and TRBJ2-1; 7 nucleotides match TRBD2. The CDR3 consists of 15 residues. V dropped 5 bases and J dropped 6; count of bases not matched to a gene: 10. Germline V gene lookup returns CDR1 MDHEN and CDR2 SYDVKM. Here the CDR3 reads CASSPERDSGNEQFF. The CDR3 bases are TGTGCCAGCAGTCCCGAGCGGGATAGTGGCAATGAGCAGTTCTTC.

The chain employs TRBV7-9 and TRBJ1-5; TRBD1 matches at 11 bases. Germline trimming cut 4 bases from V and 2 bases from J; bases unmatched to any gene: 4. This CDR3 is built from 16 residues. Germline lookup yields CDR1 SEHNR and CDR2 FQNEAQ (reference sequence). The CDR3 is CASSSQGQGGNQPQHF. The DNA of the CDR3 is TGTGCCAGCAGCTCCCAGGGACAGGGGGGCAATCAGCCCCAGCATTTT.

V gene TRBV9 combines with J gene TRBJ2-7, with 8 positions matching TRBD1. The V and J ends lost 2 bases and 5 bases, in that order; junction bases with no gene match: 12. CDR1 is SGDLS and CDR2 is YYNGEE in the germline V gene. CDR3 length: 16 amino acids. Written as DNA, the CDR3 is TGTGCCAGCAGCGTCTTTCAGGGGGCGCCGGGGGACGAGCAGTACTTC. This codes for CASSVFQGAPGDEQYF.

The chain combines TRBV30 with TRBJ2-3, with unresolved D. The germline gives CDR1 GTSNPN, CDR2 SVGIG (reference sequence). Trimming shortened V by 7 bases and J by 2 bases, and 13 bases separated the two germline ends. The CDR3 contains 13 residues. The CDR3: CASSDSFTDTQYF. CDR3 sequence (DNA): TGTGCCTCTTCCGACTCATTCACAGATACGCAGTATTTT.

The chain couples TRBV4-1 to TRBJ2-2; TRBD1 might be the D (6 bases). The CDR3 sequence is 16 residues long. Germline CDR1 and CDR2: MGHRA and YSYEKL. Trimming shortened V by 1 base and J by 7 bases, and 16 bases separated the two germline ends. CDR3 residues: CASSQAPGELVGELFF. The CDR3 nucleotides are TGCGCCAGCAGCCAAGCGCCAGGGGAATTGGTCGGGGAGCTGTTTTTT.

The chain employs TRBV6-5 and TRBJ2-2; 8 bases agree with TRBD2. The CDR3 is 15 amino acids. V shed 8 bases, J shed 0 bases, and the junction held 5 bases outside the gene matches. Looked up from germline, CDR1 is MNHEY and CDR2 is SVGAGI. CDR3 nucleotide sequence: TGTGCCAGCTCACTAGCGGTCCCGAACACCGGGGAGCTGTTTTTT. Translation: CASSLAVPNTGELFF.

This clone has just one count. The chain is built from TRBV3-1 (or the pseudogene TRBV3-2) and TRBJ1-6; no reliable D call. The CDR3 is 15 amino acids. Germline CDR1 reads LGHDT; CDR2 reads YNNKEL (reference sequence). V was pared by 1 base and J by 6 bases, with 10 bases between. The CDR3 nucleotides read TGTGCCAGCAGCCAAGGACGGAGGCCTAATTCACCCCTCCACTTT. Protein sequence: CASSQGRRPNSPLHF.

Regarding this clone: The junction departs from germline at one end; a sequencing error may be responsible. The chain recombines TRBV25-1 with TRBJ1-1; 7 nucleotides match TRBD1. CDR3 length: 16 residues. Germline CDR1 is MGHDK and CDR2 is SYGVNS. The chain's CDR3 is CASRESGTAYNTEAFF. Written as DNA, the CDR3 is TGTGCCAGCAGAGAATCCGGGACAGCTTATAACACTGAAGCTTTCTTT. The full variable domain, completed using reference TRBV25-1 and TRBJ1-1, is EADIYQTPRYLVIGTGKKITLECSQTMGHDKMYWYQQDPGMELHLIHYSYGVNSTEKGDLSSESTVSRIRTEHFPLTLESARPSHTSQYLCASRESGTAYNTEAFFGQGTRLTVV.

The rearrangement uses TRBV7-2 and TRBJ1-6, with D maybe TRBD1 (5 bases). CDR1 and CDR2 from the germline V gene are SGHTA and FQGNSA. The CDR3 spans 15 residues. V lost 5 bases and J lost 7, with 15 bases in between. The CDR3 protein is CASSTRGGWNSPLHF. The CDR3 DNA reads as TGTGCCAGCAGCACTCGCGGGGGTTGGAATTCACCCCTCCACTTT.

The chain's CDR3 is CASRTTGVNTEAFF. The CDR3 DNA reads TGTGCCAGCAGGACCACAGGGGTGAACACTGAAGCTTTCTTT. The chain carries TRBV28 and TRBJ1-1; TRBD1 matches 7 bases. CDR1 is MDHEN, CDR2 SYDVKM, per germline. There are 14 residues in the CDR3. After removal of 6 bases from V and 0 bases from J, the junction contained 4 bases not matched to a gene.

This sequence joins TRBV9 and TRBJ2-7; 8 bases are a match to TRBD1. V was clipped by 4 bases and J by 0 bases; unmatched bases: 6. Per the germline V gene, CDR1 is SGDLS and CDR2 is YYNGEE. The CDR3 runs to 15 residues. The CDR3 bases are TGTGCCAGCAGCCGGGGACAGGACCTCTCCTACGAGCAGTACTTC. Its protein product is CASSRGQDLSYEQYF.

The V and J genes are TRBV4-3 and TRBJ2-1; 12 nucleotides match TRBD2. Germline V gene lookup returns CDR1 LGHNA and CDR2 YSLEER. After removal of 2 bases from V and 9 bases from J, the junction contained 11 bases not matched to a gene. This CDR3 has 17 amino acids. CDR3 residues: CASSQTLAGGPYGEQFF. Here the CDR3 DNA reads TGCGCCAGCAGCCAAACTCTAGCGGGAGGGCCGTACGGTGAGCAGTTCTTC.

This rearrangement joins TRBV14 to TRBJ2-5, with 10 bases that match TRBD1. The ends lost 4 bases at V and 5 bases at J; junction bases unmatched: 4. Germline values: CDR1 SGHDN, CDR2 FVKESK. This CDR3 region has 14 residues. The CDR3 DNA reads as TGTGCCAGCAGCCGCGACAGGGGGCAGGAGACCCAGTACTTC. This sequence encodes CASSRDRGQETQYF.

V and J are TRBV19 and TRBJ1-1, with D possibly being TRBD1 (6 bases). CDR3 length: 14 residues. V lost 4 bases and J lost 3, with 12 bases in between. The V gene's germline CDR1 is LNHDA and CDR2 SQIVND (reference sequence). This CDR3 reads CASSTRRQDTEAFF. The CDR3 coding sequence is TGTGCCAGTAGTACCCGTAGACAGGACACTGAAGCTTTCTTT. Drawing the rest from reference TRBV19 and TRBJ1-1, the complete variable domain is DGGITQSPKYLFRKEGQNVTLSCEQNLNHDAMYWYRQDPGQGLRLIYYSQIVNDFQKGDIAEGYSVSREKKESFPLTVTSAQKNPTAFYLCASSTRRQDTEAFFGQGTRLTVV.

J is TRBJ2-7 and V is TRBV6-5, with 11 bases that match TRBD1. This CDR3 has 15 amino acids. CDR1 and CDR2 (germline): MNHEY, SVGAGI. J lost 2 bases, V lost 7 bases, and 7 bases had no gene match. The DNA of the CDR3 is TGTGCCAGCACCGTTCGGACAGGGGGCACCTACGAGCAGTACTTC. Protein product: CASTVRTGGTYEQYF.